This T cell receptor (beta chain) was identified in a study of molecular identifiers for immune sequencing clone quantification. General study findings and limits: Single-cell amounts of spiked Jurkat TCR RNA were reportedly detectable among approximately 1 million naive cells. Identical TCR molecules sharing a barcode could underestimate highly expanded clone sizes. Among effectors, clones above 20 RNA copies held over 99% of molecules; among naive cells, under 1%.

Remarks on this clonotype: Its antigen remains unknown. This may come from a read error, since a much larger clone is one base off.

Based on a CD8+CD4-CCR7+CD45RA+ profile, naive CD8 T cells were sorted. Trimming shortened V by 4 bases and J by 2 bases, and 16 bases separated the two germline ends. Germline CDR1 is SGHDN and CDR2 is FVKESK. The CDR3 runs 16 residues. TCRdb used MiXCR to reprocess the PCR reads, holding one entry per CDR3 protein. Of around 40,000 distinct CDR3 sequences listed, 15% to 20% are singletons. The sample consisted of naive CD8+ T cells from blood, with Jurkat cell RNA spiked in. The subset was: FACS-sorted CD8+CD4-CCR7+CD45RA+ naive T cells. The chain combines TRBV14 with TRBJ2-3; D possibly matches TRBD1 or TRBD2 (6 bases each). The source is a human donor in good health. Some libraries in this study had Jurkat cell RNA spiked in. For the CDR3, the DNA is TGTGCCAGCAGCCCAGCTGGGGGGCAAGACACAGATACGCAGTATTTT. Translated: CASSPAGGQDTDTQYF.